Shown below are 29 T cell receptor beta chains from a single sample sequenced in a study of PD-1 blockade in classical Hodgkin lymphoma. Measured with immunoSEQ multiplex PCR; TCRdb has only the in-frame clones, and not every one. The sample consists of over 60,000 clones, about 90% of them appearing once. Regarding time point: cycle 4 day 1 (C4D1), after less than seven weeks of nivolumab. Relapses following autologous stem cell transplantation were seen in all patients, with brentuximab vedotin exposure varying. The material was peripheral blood mononuclear cells (PBMCs), obtained before the fourth cycle of nivolumab. These receptor sequences come from a human donor with classical Hodgkin lymphoma.

V usage is TRBV6-1 and J usage is TRBJ1-1, with D hard to call. This CDR3 region has 14 residues. V dropped 1 base and J dropped 4 bases, with 10 bases sitting between them. Germline CDR1 reads MNHNS; CDR2 reads SASEGT. CDR3 sequence reads: CASSEVVGSTEAFF. The CDR3 region has the DNA TGTGCCAGCAGTGAAGTAGTAGGGAGCACTGAAGCTTTCTTT.

This chain joins TRBV18 and TRBJ2-1; the D is unclear. Trimming shortened V by 5 bases and J by 0 bases, and 8 bases separated the two germline ends. The CDR3 has 14 residues. Germline V lookup: CDR1 KGHSH, CDR2 LQKENI. The CDR3 sequence: CASSAPSSYNEQFF. CDR3 sequence (DNA): TGTGCCAGCTCAGCTCCGAGCTCCTACAATGAGCAGTTCTTC.

The genes are TRBV6-5 and TRBJ1-2; TRBD1 agrees at 7 bases. The length of the CDR3 is 15 residues. Trimming took 3 bases from V and 8 from J; bases not matched to a gene: 12. Germline values: CDR1 MNHEY, CDR2 SVGAGI. The CDR3 coding sequence is TGTGCCAGCAGTTATGGACAGGACCTCGTTTGGGGCTACACCTTC. This codes for CASSYGQDLVWGYTF.

This clone was recorded only once. CDR3 in amino acids: CASSFDNNYGYTF. The CDR3 DNA reads as TGTGCCAGCAGCTTCGACAACAACTATGGCTACACCTTC. V usage is TRBV6-5 and J usage is TRBJ1-2; D remains ambiguous. In germline, CDR1 is MNHEY, CDR2 SVGAGI. The CDR3 is made up of 13 amino acids. Trimming shortened V by 6 bases and J by 2 bases, and 10 bases separated the two germline ends.

The chain is built from TRBV19 and TRBJ1-2, with 7 bases that match TRBD1. CDR3 size: 13 residues. Trimming took 9 bases from V and 3 from J; bases not matched to a gene: 7. Germline loops: CDR1 LNHDA, CDR2 SQIVND (reference sequence). Written as DNA, the CDR3 is TGTGCCAGCCTAACAGGGGCTGACTATGGCTACACCTTC. It encodes CASLTGADYGYTF.

This clone was detected a few times. V is TRBV11-2 and J is TRBJ2-5; the D is unclear. This CDR3 region has 13 residues. CDR1 is SGHAT and CDR2 is FQNNGV in the germline V gene. V was cut by 2 bases and J by 5 bases, with 9 bases left in between. In DNA, the CDR3 is TGTGCCAGCAGCTTAATCAGTGCGGAGACCCAGTACTTC. It yields the protein CASSLISAETQYF.

The chain recombines TRBV7-2 with TRBJ2-5; D ambiguous. CDR1 is SGHTA and CDR2 is FQGNSA in the germline V gene. This CDR3 has 13 amino acids. V was shortened by 5 bases and J by 5 bases, with 12 bases between the two germline ends. In DNA form, the CDR3 reads TGTGCCAGCAGCACCGACTTGGGGGAGACCCAGTACTTC. Residues: CASSTDLGETQYF.

This clone was seen once. The chain employs TRBV5-4 and TRBJ2-1; TRBD2 aligns across 8 bases. In germline, CDR1 is SGHNT, CDR2 YYREEE (reference sequence). CDR3 length: 16 amino acids. V shed 3 bases and J 1 base; nucleotides not matched to a gene: 6. CDR3 in DNA: TGTGCCAGCAGCTCAGGACTAGCACTATCCTACAATGAGCAGTTCTTC. This translates into CASSSGLALSYNEQFF.

This chain links TRBV7-9 with TRBJ1-5; no clear D gene. Germline CDR1 is SEHNR and CDR2 is FQNEAQ (reference sequence). Trimming stripped 0 bases from V and 10 bases from J, with 16 bases between. The length of the CDR3 is 15 residues. CDR3: CASSLAGNDLAPQHF. CDR3 nucleotides: TGTGCCAGCAGCTTAGCGGGGAATGACCTAGCCCCCCAGCATTTT. The variable domain in full, completed from reference TRBV7-9 and TRBJ1-5, reads DTGVSQNPRHKITKRGQNVTFRCDPISEHNRLYWYRQTLGQGPEFLTYFQNEAQLEKSRLLSDRFSAERPKGSFSTLEIQRTEQGDSAMYLCASSLAGNDLAPQHFGDGTRLSIL.

The V gene is TRBV27, the J gene TRBJ2-2; 8 bases agree with TRBD2. With V trimmed by 5 bases and J by 5 bases, 13 bases remained unmatched. The germline V gene encodes CDR1 MNHEY and CDR2 SMNVEV (reference sequence). This CDR3 is built from 17 residues. Here the CDR3 DNA reads TGTGCCAGCAGTAAACTCGGGGTTAGCGGGATTACCGGGGAGCTGTTTTTT. Its translation: CASSKLGVSGITGELFF.

The chain employs TRBV2 and TRBJ2-5, with D perhaps TRBD2 (7 bases). The CDR3 spans 14 residues. Per germline, CDR1 SNHLY and CDR2 FYNNEI. V lost 4 bases and J lost 5, with 14 bases in between. The CDR3 DNA reads as TGTGCCAGCAGTGTTGGGGGGGGCTCGGAGACCCAGTACTTC. It specifies CASSVGGGSETQYF.

This chain uses TRBV10-3 with TRBJ1-1; D may be TRBD1 (6 bases). The germline CDR1 and CDR2 sequences are ENHRY and SYGVKD. The CDR3 contains 13 residues. V lost 2 bases and J 3 bases, leaving 7 bases between the germline ends. The CDR3 DNA reads as TGTGCCATCAGTGAGGGACAGTACACTGAAGCTTTCTTT. It encodes CAISEGQYTEAFF.

V and J are TRBV5-4 and TRBJ1-3; D possibly corresponds to TRBD1 (6 bases). Deletions cut 2 bases from V and 0 bases from J, with 15 bases between. Germline V gives CDR1 SGHNT, CDR2 YYREEE (reference sequence). The CDR3 loop spans 17 amino acids. Here the CDR3 reads CASSFLGGGYSGNTIYF. CDR3 bases: TGTGCCAGCAGCTTCCTCGGGGGGGGCTACTCTGGAAACACCATATATTTT.

The chain employs TRBV6-5 and TRBJ1-2; no clear D. Germline V gives CDR1 MNHEY, CDR2 SVGAGI. V was shortened by 0 bases and J by 8 bases, with 10 bases between the two germline ends. CDR3 length equals 13 residues. CDR3: CASSYSVIMGYTF. Written as DNA, the CDR3 is TGTGCCAGCAGTTACTCGGTGATTATGGGCTACACCTTC.

The V and J genes are TRBV2 and TRBJ1-5, with D possibly being TRBD1 (6 bases). The germline V gene encodes CDR1 SNHLY and CDR2 FYNNEI. This CDR3 comprises 12 residues. The V gene lost 8 bases and the J gene lost 10 bases, with 15 bases spanning the gap. CDR3 sequence (DNA): TGTGCCAGCGGGGCAGGGGCATATCCCCAGCATTTT. This translates into CASGAGAYPQHF.

The genes are TRBV25-1 and TRBJ1-1; D remains ambiguous. Germline CDR1 reads MGHDK; CDR2 reads SYGVNS. There are 11 residues in the CDR3. V lost 3 bases to trimming and J lost 8 bases, with 7 bases between them. CDR3 amino acids: CASSDLREAFF. CDR3 DNA: TGTGCCAGCAGTGATCTAAGAGAAGCTTTCTTT.

This sequence joins TRBV5-1 and TRBJ1-2, with 10 bases identical to TRBD1. The trim removed 2 bases at V and 4 bases at J, leaving 14 bases unmatched. CDR3 length: 18 residues. The germline V gene encodes CDR1 SGHRS and CDR2 YFSETQ. The DNA for the CDR3 is TGCGCCAGCAGCTTCACAGGGACAGGGGAGGTGGTTGGCTATGGCTACACCTTC. Protein sequence: CASSFTGTGEVVGYGYTF.

The CDR3 here is CASSYYEQYF. CDR3 coding DNA: TGTGCCAGTTCTTACTACGAGCAGTACTTC. The V call is TRBV2, the J call TRBJ2-7; D remains unclear. The length of the CDR3 is 10 residues. Looked up from germline, CDR1 is SNHLY and CDR2 is FYNNEI. V dropped 9 bases and J dropped 3 bases, with 6 bases sitting between them.

V is TRBV7-9 and J is TRBJ2-7; D remains ambiguous. Per the germline V gene, CDR1 is SEHNR and CDR2 is FQNEAQ (reference sequence). V lost 1 base to trimming and J lost 3 bases, with 7 bases between them. CDR3 length equals 13 residues. This CDR3 is CASSLDPDYEQYF. CDR3 DNA sequence: TGTGCCAGCAGCTTAGACCCGGACTACGAGCAGTACTTC.

The V gene is TRBV10-3, the J gene TRBJ2-6, with D possibly TRBD1 on 7 matching bases. Trimming shortened V by 3 bases and J by 2 bases, and 8 bases separated the two germline ends. Germline CDR1 and CDR2: ENHRY and SYGVKD. This CDR3 comprises 15 residues. CDR3 sequence reads: CAISDRGAGANVLTF. Here the CDR3 DNA reads TGTGCCATCAGTGACAGGGGGGCTGGGGCCAACGTCCTGACTTTC.

The table lists this clone with a few counts. The chain carries TRBV6-1 and TRBJ1-6, with D perhaps TRBD1 (5 bases). The CDR3 has 14 residues. Germline CDR1 MNHNS, CDR2 SASEGT. Trimming shortened V by 2 bases and J by 9 bases, and 11 bases separated the two germline ends. DNA for the CDR3: TGTGCCAGCAGTGAACTGCAGGGAATTTCACCCCTCCACTTT. This translates into CASSELQGISPLHF.

The V call is TRBV11-2, the J call TRBJ2-3; D is ambiguous. Deletions cut 5 bases from V and 1 base from J, with 7 bases between. Germline CDR1 is SGHAT and CDR2 is FQNNGV. The CDR3 covers 13 residues. CDR3 DNA: TGTGCCAGCAGCGGTTCGCGCACAGATACGCAGTATTTT. It encodes CASSGSRTDTQYF.

V is TRBV5-1 and J is TRBJ1-4, with 9 positions matching TRBD1. Germline V gene sequence: CDR1 SGHRS, CDR2 YFSETQ. This CDR3 has 19 amino acids. Trimming removed 0 bases from V and 5 bases from J; junction bases left unmatched: 14. CDR3 sequence reads: CASSLESIWTGVQNEKLFF. CDR3 in DNA: TGCGCCAGCAGCTTGGAATCTATCTGGACAGGGGTGCAGAATGAAAAACTGTTTTTT.

This rearrangement joins TRBV6-5 to TRBJ1-5; 10 bases agree with TRBD1. There are 14 residues in the CDR3. J was trimmed by 7 bases and V by 4 bases; bases with no gene match: 4. The germline V gene has CDR1 MNHEY and CDR2 SVGAGI. CDR3 DNA: TGTGCCAGCAGTTCGGGACAGGGGTACCAGCCCCAGCATTTT. Translation gives CASSSGQGYQPQHF.

The V and J genes are TRBV14 and TRBJ2-1, with TRBD2 identical over 12 bases. V dropped 1 base and J dropped 4; count of bases not matched to a gene: 14. This CDR3 spans 20 amino acids. From germline, CDR1 is SGHDN and CDR2 FVKESK. The chain's CDR3 is CASSQVRSLAGGYFYNEQFF. The CDR3 DNA reads as TGTGCCAGCAGCCAAGTAAGGTCTCTAGCGGGGGGGTATTTTTACAATGAGCAGTTCTTC.

The chain joins TRBV6-6 to TRBJ1-5, with TRBD1 identical over 9 bases. J was trimmed by 5 bases and V by 2 bases; bases with no gene match: 4. This CDR3 spans 15 amino acids. Germline values: CDR1 MNHNY, CDR2 SVGAGI (reference sequence). In DNA form, the CDR3 reads TGTGCCAGCAGTTACACGAGGACAGGGGATCAGCCCCAGCATTTT. Its protein product is CASSYTRTGDQPQHF.

The J gene is TRBJ2-5, the V gene TRBV7-2; weak D call: TRBD1 (5 bases). The germline V and J ends were trimmed by 2 bases and 2 bases, with 9 bases remaining between them. The CDR3 consists of 14 residues. CDR1 and CDR2 from the germline V gene are SGHTA and FQGNSA. For the CDR3, the DNA is TGTGCCAGCAGCTTAATAGGGGCTCAAGAGACCCAGTACTTC. Residues: CASSLIGAQETQYF.

CDR3 DNA: TGTGCCAGCAGCTTATGGGATGAAAAACTGTTTTTT. Its translation: CASSLWDEKLFF. V gene TRBV7-8 combines with J gene TRBJ1-4; D not certain. This CDR3 contains 12 residues. The germline gives CDR1 SGHVS, CDR2 FQNEAQ. With 2 bases removed from V and 6 bases from J, the gap between germline ends came to 4 bases. Full variable domain (missing parts from reference TRBV7-8 and TRBJ1-4): GAGVSQSPRYKVAKRGQDVALRCDPISGHVSLFWYQQALGQGPEFLTYFQNEAQLDKSGLPSDRFFAERPEGSVSTLKIQRTQQEDSAVYLCASSLWDEKLFFGSGTQLSVL.

Points on this clone: Likely a read error: the CDR3 ends without its conserved phenylalanine or tryptophan. The chain recombines TRBV27 with TRBJ1-2; 8 bases are a match to TRBD1. The CDR3 extends over 12 amino acids. Germline-derived CDR1 and CDR2 are MNHEY and SMNVEV (reference sequence). V shed 10 bases, J shed 6 bases, and the junction held 7 bases outside the gene matches. CDR3 DNA: TGTGCCATCCGGACAGGGCTTAATGGCTACACCCTC. This translates into CAIRTGLNGYTL.